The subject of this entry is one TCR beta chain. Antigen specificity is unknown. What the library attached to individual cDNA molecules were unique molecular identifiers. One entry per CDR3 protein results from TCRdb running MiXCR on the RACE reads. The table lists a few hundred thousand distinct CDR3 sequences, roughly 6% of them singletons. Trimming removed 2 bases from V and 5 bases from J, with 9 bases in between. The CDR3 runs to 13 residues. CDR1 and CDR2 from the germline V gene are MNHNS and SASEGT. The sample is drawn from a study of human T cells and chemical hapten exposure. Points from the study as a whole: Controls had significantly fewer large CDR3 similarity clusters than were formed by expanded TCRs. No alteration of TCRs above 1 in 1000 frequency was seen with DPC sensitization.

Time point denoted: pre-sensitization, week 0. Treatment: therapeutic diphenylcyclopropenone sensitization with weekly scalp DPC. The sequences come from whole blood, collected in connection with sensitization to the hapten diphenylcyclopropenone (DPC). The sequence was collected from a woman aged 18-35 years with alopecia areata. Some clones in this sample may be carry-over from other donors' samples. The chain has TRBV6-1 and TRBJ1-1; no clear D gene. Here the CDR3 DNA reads TGTGCCAGCAGTGAACAATGGAGGACTGAAGCTTTCTTT. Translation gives CASSEQWRTEAFF.